The following is a TCR beta chain sequence with its context. Its antigen remains unknown. This sample stems from a study of vaccination effects on CD4 cells after COVID-19. The J segment lost 0 bases and the V segment lost 4 bases, leaving 8 bases of the junction unmatched. CDR1 and CDR2 (germline): SGHRS, YFSETQ. The CDR3 is made up of 18 amino acids. Sequencing followed a ViraFEST assay step that expanded antigen-specific CD4+ T cells with viral peptide pools. Culture lasted approximately 10 days before CD4+ T cell isolation. Absence of prior SARS-CoV-2 infection characterized the vaccine recipients, who showed negative nucleocapsid antibodies. TCRdb's copy holds only in-frame clones and misses some; the assay was immunoSEQ multiplex PCR. The sample yields about 71,000 clones, over 70% seen once.

Material: CD4+ T cells from PBMCs cultured with SARS-CoV-2 spike peptides, obtained before COVID-19 vaccination. The sequence was obtained from a human donor who received a COVID-19 vaccine. The V gene is TRBV5-1, the J gene TRBJ2-6; TRBD2 matches at 9 bases. The CDR3 DNA reads TGCGCCAGCAGCCCAACTAGCGGGCCAAACTCTGGGGCCAACGTCCTGACTTTC. This sequence encodes CASSPTSGPNSGANVLTF.